This T cell receptor (beta chain) derives from a study of blood T cell repertoires in COVID-19. TCRdb's copy holds only in-frame clones and misses some; the assay was immunoSEQ multiplex PCR. The sample consists of 200,000 to 300,000 clones, roughly 81% of them appearing once. The CDR3 has 15 amino acids. Germline assignment: CDR1 LNHNV and CDR2 YYDKDF (reference sequence). J lost 5 bases, V lost 2 bases, and 4 bases had no gene match. The chain combines TRBV15 with TRBJ2-1; 9 bases line up with TRBD2. Sequencing was performed on peripheral blood. The sequence came from a man aged 45-65 years with acute or convalescent COVID-19. CDR3 residues: CATSRIAGVNNEQFF. Written as DNA, the CDR3 is TGTGCCACCAGCAGAATAGCGGGGGTGAACAATGAGCAGTTCTTC.